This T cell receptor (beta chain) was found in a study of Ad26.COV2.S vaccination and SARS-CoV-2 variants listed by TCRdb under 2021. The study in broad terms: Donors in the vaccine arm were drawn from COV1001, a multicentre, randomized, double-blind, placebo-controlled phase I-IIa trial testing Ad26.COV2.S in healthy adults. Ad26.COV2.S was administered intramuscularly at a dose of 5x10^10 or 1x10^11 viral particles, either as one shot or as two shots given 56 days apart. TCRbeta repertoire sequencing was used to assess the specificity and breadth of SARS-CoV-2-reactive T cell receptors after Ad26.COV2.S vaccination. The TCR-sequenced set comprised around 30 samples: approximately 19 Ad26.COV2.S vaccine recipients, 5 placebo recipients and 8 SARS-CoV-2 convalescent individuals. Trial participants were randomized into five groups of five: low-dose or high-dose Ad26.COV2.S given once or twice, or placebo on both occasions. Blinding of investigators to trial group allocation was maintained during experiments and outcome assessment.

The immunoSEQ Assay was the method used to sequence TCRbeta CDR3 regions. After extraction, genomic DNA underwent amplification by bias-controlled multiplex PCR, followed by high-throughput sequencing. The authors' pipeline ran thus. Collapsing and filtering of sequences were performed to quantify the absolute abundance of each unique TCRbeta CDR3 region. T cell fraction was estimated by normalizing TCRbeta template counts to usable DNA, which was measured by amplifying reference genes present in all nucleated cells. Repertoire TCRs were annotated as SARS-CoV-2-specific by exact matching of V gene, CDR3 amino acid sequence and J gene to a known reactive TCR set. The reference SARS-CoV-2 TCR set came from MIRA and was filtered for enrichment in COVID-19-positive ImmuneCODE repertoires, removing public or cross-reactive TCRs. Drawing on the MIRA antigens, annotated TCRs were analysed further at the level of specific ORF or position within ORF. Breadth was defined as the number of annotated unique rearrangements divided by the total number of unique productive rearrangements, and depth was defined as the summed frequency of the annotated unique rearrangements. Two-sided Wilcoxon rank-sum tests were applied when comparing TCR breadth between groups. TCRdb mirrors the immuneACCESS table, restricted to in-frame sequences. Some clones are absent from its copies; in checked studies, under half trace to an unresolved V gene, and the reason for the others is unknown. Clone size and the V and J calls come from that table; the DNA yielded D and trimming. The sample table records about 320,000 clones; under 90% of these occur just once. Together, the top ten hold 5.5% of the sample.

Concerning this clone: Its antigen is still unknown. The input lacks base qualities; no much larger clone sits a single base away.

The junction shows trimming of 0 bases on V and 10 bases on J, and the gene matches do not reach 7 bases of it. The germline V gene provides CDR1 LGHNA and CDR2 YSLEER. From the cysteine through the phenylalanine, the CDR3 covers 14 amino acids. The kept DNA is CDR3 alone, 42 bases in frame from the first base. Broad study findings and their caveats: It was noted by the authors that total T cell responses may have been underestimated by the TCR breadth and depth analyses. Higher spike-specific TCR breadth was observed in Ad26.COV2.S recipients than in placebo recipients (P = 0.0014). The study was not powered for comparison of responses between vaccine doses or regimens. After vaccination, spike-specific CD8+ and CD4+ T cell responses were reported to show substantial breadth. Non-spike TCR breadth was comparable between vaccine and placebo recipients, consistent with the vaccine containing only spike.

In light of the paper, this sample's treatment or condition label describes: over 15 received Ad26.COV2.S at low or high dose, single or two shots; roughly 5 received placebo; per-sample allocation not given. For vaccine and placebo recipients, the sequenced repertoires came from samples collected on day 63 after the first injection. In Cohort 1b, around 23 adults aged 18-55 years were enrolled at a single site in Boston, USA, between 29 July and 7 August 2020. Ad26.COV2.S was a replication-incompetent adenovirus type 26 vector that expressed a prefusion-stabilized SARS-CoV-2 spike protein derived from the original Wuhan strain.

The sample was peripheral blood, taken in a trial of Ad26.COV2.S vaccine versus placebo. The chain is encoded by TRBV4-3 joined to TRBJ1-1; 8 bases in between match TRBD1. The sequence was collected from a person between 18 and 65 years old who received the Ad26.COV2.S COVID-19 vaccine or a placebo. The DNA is TGCGCCAGCAGCCAAGATCGGCAGGGGGCGCGAGCTTTCTTT. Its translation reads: CASSQDRQGARAFF.